This TCR beta chain was obtained from a study of blood T cell repertoires in COVID-19. Generated by immunoSEQ multiplex PCR, the TCRdb table keeps only in-frame clones and is missing some. The sample has about 180,000 clones; over 65% are singletons. This CDR3 spans 18 amino acids. Trimming left V 7 bases short and J 1 base short, with 25 bases between. Germline CDR1 is LNHDA and CDR2 is SQIVND (reference sequence). The receptor was isolated from a person aged 70 to 85 with COVID-19, enrolled during active disease. The specimen was peripheral blood. The rearrangement joins TRBV19 to TRBJ1-2; tentative D call: TRBD1 (6 bases). The CDR3: CASTHMAGAGHLNYGYTF. The DNA for the CDR3 is TGTGCCAGTACACACATGGCGGGGGCCGGGCACCTTAACTATGGCTACACCTTC.